The rows below give T cell receptor beta chains drawn from one sample of a study of cytomegalovirus exposure and HLA in healthy donors. Sequencing used immunoSEQ multiplex PCR; TCRdb keeps in-frame clones, though not all of them. This sample carries over 200,000 clones, roughly 84% of them seen once, and the ten largest clones take about 1.2%. Material for sequencing was PBMCs. These receptors were collected from a human donor in good health. Both conserved end residues are trimmed from each CDR3. The D gene is left open where the match is weak.

J: TRBJ2-7
D: TRBD1
V: TRBV10-3
CDR3: AIRFRDRVDEQY

J: TRBJ2-5
D: TRBD1
V: TRBV5-1
CDR3: ASSLNPGGQETQY

J: TRBJ2-3
D: NA
V: TRBV5-1
CDR3: ASRLQLETDTQY

J: TRBJ1-1
D: NA
V: TRBV7-9
CDR3: ASSQRTGRFGTEAF

J: TRBJ2-1
D: NA
V: TRBV5-1
CDR3: ASSSPGEQF

J: TRBJ2-5
D: TRBD2
V: TRBV7-2
CDR3: ASSLGGLAGRQETQY

J: TRBJ2-5
D: NA
V: TRBV7-9
CDR3: SSSSQGFETQY

J: TRBJ1-5
D: TRBD1
V: TRBV4-2
CDR3: ASSQLLGTGGQPQH

J: TRBJ2-3
D: NA
V: TRBV5-1
CDR3: ASKRDTYTDTQY

J: TRBJ2-1
D: TRBD2
V: TRBV6-1
CDR3: ASSAYGLAGGYNEQF

J: TRBJ2-7
D: NA
V: TRBV30
CDR3: AWKRGYYEQY

J: TRBJ2-7
D: TRBD2
V: TRBV15
CDR3: ATRTSGSYEQY

J: TRBJ2-4
D: NA
V: TRBV19
CDR3: ASSETPRVNIQY

J: TRBJ1-2
D: TRBD1
V: TRBV7-9
CDR3: ASSHTGTGAPKDYGYT

J: TRBJ1-1
D: NA
V: TRBV29-1
CDR3: SALLLQDTEAF

J: TRBJ2-3
D: NA
V: TRBV6-6
CDR3: ASTYGGSTDTQY

J: TRBJ1-3
D: NA
V: TRBV28
CDR3: ASYPGHPRNTIY

J: TRBJ2-7
D: TRBD2
V: TRBV19
CDR3: ASSMTSGSSYEQY

J: TRBJ1-4
D: NA
V: TRBV28
CDR3: ASSSTGGRNEKLF

J: TRBJ2-2
D: NA
V: TRBV30
CDR3: AWSVKILAEKPNTGELF

J: TRBJ2-1
D: NA
V: TRBV5-1
CDR3: ASSFQGTGSYNEQF